A selection of T cell receptor beta chains follows, all from one sample in a study of blood T cell repertoires in COVID-19. The method was immunoSEQ multiplex PCR; TCRdb's version includes in-frame clones alone and lacks a portion of them. The sample lists 250,000 to 300,000 clones; around 84% were seen once. The sample comprised PBMCs or T cells enriched from blood (not recorded which). These receptors came from a man between 18 and 29 years old who had recovered from COVID-19. Each CDR3 is given with its conserved first and last residue. Each record gives: J gene, V gene, clone size, CDR3 protein. Clone size, where shown, is once, few, many, or a class for clones that have expanded.

>TRBJ1-2|TRBV30|-
CAWSVSSNYGYTF
>TRBJ1-2|TRBV5-1|-
CASRPTGSYGYTF
>TRBJ2-3|TRBV4-1|once
CASSQPGDRRWPDTQYF
>TRBJ2-3|TRBV27|-
CASSLNRGTDTQYF
>TRBJ1-1|TRBV10-3|-
CAISTGDGTEAFF
>TRBJ2-4|TRBV7-2|few
CASSYQRGKNIQYF
>TRBJ2-7|TRBV3-1/TRBV3-2|-
CASSQEQGHFSYEQYF
>TRBJ1-1|TRBV2|-
CASRTTGNTEAFF
>TRBJ2-1|TRBV5-1|-
CASSLETGRRFGEQFF
>TRBJ2-1|TRBV7-9|-
CASSLAAGGSNEQFF
>TRBJ1-5|TRBV6-5|-
CASSRRFNQPQHF
>TRBJ2-6|TRBV27|-
CASSLGGAYPGANVLTF